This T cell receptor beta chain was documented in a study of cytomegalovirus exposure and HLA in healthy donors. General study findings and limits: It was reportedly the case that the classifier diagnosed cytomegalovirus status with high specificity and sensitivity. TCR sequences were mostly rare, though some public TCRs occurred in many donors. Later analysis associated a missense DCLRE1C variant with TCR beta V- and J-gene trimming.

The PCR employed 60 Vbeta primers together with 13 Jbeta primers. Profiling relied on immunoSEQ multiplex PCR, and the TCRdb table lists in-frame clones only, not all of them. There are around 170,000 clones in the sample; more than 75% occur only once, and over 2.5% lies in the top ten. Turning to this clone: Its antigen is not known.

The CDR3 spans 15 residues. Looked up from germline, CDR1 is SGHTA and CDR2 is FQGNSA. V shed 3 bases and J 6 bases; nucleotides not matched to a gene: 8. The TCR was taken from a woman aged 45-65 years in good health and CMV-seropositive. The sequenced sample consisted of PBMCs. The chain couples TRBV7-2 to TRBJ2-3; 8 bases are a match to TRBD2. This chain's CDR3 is CASSLAGGRSDTQYF. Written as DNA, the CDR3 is TGTGCCAGCAGCTTGGCGGGGGGCCGGTCGGATACGCAGTATTTT.